This T cell receptor beta chain was recovered during a study of blood T cells in healthy people across ages. Ten or more counts support this clonotype. For the second PCR, which ran for about 7 to 11 cycles, a sample-barcoded 5' primer and a J-beta primer mix were used. TCRdb re-called the 5' RACE reads through MiXCR, storing one row per CDR3 protein. This table holds more than 750,000 distinct CDR3 sequences, around 29% found once. Losses at the gene ends were 6 bases for V and 5 bases for J; bases not matched to a gene: 8. CDR3 length: 15 residues. Looked up from germline, CDR1 is MDHEN and CDR2 is SYDVKM. The same data also went into a second study, on T cells of mothers and their children. From that study: Mothers gave over 9.5 million TCR beta CDR3 reads each, and children some 3 million each.

This TCR came from a woman between 40 and 55 years old in good health. Sequences were obtained from blood. V is TRBV28 and J is TRBJ2-3; TRBD1 matches 10 bases. CDR3 region: CASRGDRGYEDTQYF. The CDR3, as DNA: TGTGCCAGCAGGGGGGACAGGGGATACGAAGATACGCAGTATTTT.